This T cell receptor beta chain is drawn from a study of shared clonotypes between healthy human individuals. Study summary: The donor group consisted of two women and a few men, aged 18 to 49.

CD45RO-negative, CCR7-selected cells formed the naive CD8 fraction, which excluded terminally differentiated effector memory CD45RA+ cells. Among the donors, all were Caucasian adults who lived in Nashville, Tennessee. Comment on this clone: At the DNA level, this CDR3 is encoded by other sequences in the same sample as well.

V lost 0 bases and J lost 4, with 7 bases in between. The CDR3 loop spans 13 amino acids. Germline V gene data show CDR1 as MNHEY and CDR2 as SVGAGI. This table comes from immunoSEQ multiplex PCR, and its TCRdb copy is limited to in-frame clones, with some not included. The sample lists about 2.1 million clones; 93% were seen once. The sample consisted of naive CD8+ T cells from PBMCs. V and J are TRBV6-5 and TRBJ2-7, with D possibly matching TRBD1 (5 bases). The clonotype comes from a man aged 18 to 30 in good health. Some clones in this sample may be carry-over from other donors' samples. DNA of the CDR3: TGTGCCAGCAGTTACTCCCAGGGTTACGAGCAGTACTTC. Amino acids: CASSYSQGYEQYF.